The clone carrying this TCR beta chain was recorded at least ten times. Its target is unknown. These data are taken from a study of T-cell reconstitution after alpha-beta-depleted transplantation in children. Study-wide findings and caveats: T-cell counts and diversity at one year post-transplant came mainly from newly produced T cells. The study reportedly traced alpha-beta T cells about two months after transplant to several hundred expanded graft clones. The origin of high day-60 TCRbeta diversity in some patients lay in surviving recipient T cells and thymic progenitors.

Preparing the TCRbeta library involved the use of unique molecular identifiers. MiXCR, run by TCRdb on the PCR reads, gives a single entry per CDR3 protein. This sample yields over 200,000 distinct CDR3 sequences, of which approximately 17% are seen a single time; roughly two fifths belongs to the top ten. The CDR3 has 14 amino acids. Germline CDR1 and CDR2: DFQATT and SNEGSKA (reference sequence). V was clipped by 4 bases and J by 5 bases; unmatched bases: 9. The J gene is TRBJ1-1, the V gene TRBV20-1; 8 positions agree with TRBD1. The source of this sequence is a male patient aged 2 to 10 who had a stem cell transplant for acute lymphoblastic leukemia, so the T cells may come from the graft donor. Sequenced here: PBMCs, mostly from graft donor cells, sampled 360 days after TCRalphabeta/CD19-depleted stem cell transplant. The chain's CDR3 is CSAMPAGGPTEAFF. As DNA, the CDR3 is TGCAGTGCTATGCCCGCAGGGGGCCCAACTGAAGCTTTCTTT.